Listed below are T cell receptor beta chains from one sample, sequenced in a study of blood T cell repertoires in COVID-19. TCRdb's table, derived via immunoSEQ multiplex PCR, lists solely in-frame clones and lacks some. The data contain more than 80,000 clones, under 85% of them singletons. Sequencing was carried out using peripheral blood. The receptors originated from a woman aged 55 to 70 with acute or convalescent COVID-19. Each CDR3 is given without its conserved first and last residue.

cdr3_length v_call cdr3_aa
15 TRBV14 ASSQTTSGRAVWEQF
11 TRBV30 AWSRRTGGLQF
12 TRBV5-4 ASSFGQNTGELF
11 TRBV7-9 ASSKQTTDTQY
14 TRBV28 ASPVKDRGPGGGYT
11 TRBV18 ASSPNGNSPLH
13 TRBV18 ASSPTAGPGETQY
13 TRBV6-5 ASSYQGGGSDGYT
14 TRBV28 ASPAGGTEPNQPQH
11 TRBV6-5 ASSRPGNYGYT
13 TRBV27 ASRPNTGGSETQY
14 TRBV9 ASSVGPGVKGHEQY
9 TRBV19 ASGTGYEQY
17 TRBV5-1 ASSPGPGTSGRGQETQY
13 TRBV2 ASTPLAGNTGELF
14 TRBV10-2 ASLGLAGRLTDTQY
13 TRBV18 ASSGQGMGNQPQH
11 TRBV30 AWSQGWDTEAF
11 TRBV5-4 ASSLEGVTGAF
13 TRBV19 VSSIRREAGETQY
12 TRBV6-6 ASSSAGDNSPLH
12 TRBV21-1 ASTRGGHTGELF
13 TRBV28 AILRGSSGANVLT
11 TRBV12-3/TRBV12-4 ASRGNSGNTIY
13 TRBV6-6 ASSYVQVGNTEAF
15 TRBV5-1 ASSLEGQGSVTGELF
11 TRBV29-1 SVQVSGNYEQY
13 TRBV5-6 ASSLFQGGTGELF
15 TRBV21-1 ASSKGAHASSYNEQF
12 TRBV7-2 ASAQLAGGDTQY
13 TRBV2 ASARLASSSYEQY
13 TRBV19 ASSTQGQSGLGYT
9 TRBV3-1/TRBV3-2 ASSRGRGYT
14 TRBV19 ASSSPGLAETDTQY
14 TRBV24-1 ATSDLRRDRGVEQF
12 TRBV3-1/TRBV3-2 ASSRQPDNSPLH
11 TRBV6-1 ASSELQGMAYT